The clone carrying this TCR beta chain has a count of ten or more. Its antigen is as yet unknown. The record originates from a study of identical twins. Findings of the study overall: Monozygotic twins shared more out-of-frame TCR alpha than recombination models predicted. Excess low generation probability was seen in twin-shared out-of-frame alpha sequences.

Everyone who donated was a healthy Caucasian. TCRdb used MiXCR to reprocess the 5' RACE reads, holding one entry per CDR3 protein. The sample lists some 240,000 distinct CDR3 sequences, about 8.3% seen once, with less than 4% in the top ten. This CDR3 is built from 17 residues. Trimming at V came to 4 bases and at J to 5 bases, leaving 12 bases not matched to a gene. Germline CDR1 is LGHDT and CDR2 is YNNKEL (reference sequence). This same sample was also part of a study on yellow fever vaccine responses in identical twins.

This receptor was obtained from a woman younger than 35 in good health. The chain has TRBV3-1 and TRBJ2-3; 10 positions agree with TRBD2. Sequenced sample: CD8+ T cells sorted from blood. The CDR3 here is CASSPAASGSPGDTQYF. The DNA for the CDR3 is TGTGCCAGCAGCCCAGCCGCTAGCGGGAGCCCGGGAGATACGCAGTATTTT.